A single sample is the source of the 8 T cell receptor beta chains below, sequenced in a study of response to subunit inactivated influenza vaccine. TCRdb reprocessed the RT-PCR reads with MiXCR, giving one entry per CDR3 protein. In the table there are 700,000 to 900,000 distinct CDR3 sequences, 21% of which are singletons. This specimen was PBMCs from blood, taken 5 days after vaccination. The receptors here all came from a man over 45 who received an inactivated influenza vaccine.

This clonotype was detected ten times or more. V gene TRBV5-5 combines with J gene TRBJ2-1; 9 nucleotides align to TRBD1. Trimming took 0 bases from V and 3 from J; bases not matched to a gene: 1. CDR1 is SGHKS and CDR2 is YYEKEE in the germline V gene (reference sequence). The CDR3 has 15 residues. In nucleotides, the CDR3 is TGTGCCAGCAGCTTGGACAGGGGGCACTACAATGAGCAGTTCTTC. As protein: CASSLDRGHYNEQFF.

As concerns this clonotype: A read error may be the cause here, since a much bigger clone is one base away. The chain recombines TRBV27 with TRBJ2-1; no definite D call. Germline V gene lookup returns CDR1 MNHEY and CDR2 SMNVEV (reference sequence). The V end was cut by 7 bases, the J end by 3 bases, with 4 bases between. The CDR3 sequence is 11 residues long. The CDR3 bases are TGTGCCAGCACCTACTACAATGAGCAGTTCTTC. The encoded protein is CASTYYNEQFF.

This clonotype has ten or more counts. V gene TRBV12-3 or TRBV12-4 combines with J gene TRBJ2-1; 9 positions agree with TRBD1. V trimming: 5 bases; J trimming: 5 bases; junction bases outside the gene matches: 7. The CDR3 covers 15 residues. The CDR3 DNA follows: TGTGCCAGCAGTCCTCGACAGGGGGGGAACAATGAGCAGTTCTTC. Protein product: CASSPRQGGNNEQFF.

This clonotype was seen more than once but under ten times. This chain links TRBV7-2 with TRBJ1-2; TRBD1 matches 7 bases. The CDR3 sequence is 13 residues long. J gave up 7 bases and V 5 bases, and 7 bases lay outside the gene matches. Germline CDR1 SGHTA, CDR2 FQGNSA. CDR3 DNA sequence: TGTGCCAGCAGCCCGACAGGGTCTCTTGGCTACACCTTC. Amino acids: CASSPTGSLGYTF.

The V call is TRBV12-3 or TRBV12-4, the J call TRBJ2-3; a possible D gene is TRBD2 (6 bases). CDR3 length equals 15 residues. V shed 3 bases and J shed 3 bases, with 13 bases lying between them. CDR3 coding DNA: TGTGCCAGCAGTTTTTGGGGGGAGCCTACAGATACGCAGTATTTT. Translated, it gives CASSFWGEPTDTQYF.

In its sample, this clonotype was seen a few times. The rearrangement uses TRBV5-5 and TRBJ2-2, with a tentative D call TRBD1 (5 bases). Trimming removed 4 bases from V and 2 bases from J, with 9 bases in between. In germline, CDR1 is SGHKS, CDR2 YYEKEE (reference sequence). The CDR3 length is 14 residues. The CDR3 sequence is CASSIRVNTGELFF. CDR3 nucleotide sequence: TGTGCCAGCAGCATCAGGGTCAACACCGGGGAGCTGTTTTTT.

The CDR3 spells CSASSRTSGTPYNEQFF. The CDR3 nucleotides read TGCAGTGCTAGCTCCAGAACCTCCGGGACACCTTACAATGAGCAGTTCTTC. The rearrangement uses TRBV20-1 and TRBJ2-1; weak D call: TRBD1 (6 bases). Germline CDR1 and CDR2: DFQATT and SNEGSKA (reference sequence). Trimming shortened V by 3 bases and J by 4 bases, and 22 bases separated the two germline ends. This CDR3 spans 17 amino acids.

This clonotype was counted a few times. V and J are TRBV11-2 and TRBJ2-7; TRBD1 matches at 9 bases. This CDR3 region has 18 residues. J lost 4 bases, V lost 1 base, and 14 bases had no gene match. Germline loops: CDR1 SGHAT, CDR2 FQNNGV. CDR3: CASSLGQLLTGTGYEQYF. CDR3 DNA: TGTGCCAGCAGCTTAGGTCAACTTCTTACCGGGACAGGGTACGAGCAGTACTTC.